This TCR beta chain was identified during a study of T cells and copy number aberrations in small-cell lung cancer. Study-wide results and caveats: All specimens were formalin-fixed paraffin-embedded tissue, prone to sequencing artifacts. A small sample size limited this study; results need validation.

Germline V lookup: CDR1 SGHVS, CDR2 FNYEAQ. The CDR3 is made up of 16 amino acids. With 1 base clipped from V and 4 bases from J, the junction kept 10 bases outside the gene matches. A word on this clone: Its antigen is unidentified.

Sequenced by immunoSEQ multiplex PCR; TCRdb stores in-frame clones only, minus some. The data show 6,000 or so clones, approximately 76% seen once. The chain is built from TRBV7-6 and TRBJ2-7, with 7 bases that match TRBD2. Sequenced sample: tumor tissue. The sequence was collected from a man aged 50-59 years with small cell lung cancer. The CDR3 sequence: CASSLGAGLVEYEQYF. The CDR3 DNA follows: TGTGCCAGCAGCTTAGGGGCCGGACTAGTCGAGTACGAGCAGTACTTC.